This is a list of T cell receptor beta chains from one sample in a study of blood T cells in healthy people across ages. MiXCR, applied by TCRdb to the 5' RACE reads, yields one record per CDR3 protein. This sample carries over 500,000 distinct CDR3 sequences, roughly a quarter of them seen once, and the ten largest clones take over 3.5%. The sample was also linked to a second study, of T cells of mothers and their children.

Sequenced input: blood. The receptor set was obtained from a boy aged 2-15 years in good health. The CDR3 runs from the conserved cysteine through the conserved F or W. Each record gives: CDR3 protein, CDR3 DNA, J gene, V gene, clone size, D gene, CDR3 length. The D gene is left open where the match is weak. Some rows mark clone size as missing; the rest say once, few, many or name a class of expanded clone.

CASSLVISLYNEQFF,TGCGCCAGCAGCTTGGTAATTAGCCTATACAATGAGCAGTTCTTC,TRBJ2-1,TRBV5-1,few,-,15
CASSYARTGLFYEQYF,TGTGCCAGCAGTTACGCGAGGACAGGGCTCTTCTACGAGCAGTACTTC,TRBJ2-7,TRBV6-2/TRBV6-3,-,TRBD1,16
CASSQESRVNEKLFF,TGTGCCAGCAGCCAAGAATCCAGAGTGAATGAAAAACTGTTTTTT,TRBJ1-4,TRBV4-2,few,-,15
CAISGGAREQYF,TGTGCCATCAGTGGGGGGGCTCGGGAGCAGTACTTC,TRBJ2-7,TRBV10-3,-,-,12
CSARSGHQVYPYEQYF,TGCAGTGCTAGATCGGGGCATCAGGTATACCCCTACGAGCAGTACTTC,TRBJ2-7,TRBV20-1,few,-,16
CASKRDQNTEAFF,TGTGCCAGCAAGAGGGACCAGAACACTGAAGCTTTCTTT,TRBJ1-1,TRBV2,few,-,13
CASSARTGGTGELFF,TGCGCCAGCAGTGCTAGGACAGGGGGGACCGGGGAGCTGTTTTTT,TRBJ2-2,TRBV10-2,-,TRBD1,15
CASSTWTGGNYEQFF,TGTGCCAGCAGCACTTGGACAGGGGGCAACTATGAGCAGTTCTTC,TRBJ2-1,TRBV9,few,TRBD1,15
CASSVARDRDTEAFF,TGTGCCAGCAGCGTAGCTCGGGACAGGGACACTGAAGCTTTCTTT,TRBJ1-1,TRBV9,few,TRBD1,15
CASSPPRGTNTEAFF,TGTGCCAGCTCACCACCCCGCGGGACGAACACTGAAGCTTTCTTT,TRBJ1-1,TRBV18,few,-,15
CASSYGMNEQFF,TGTGCCAGCAGTTACGGGATGAATGAGCAGTTCTTC,TRBJ2-1,TRBV12-3/TRBV12-4,-,-,12
CASSPRSGSSYNGQFF,TGTGCCAGCAGCCCTCGGAGCGGGAGCTCCTACAATGGGCAGTTCTTC,TRBJ2-1,TRBV9,-,TRBD2,16
CAGRNRADQPQHF,TGTGCCGGCAGGAACAGAGCCGATCAGCCCCAGCATTTT,TRBJ1-5,TRBV7-9,-,-,13
CASSLKIGLVNEQFF,TGTGCCAGCAGCTTAAAGATTGGGCTTGTCAATGAGCAGTTCTTC,TRBJ2-1,TRBV11-2,-,-,15
CASSLGFRGPNTGELFF,TGTGCCAGCAGCTTAGGGTTTAGGGGGCCGAACACCGGGGAGCTGTTTTTT,TRBJ2-2,TRBV7-6,few,TRBD1,17
CASTASNTGERFF,TGTGCCAGCACGGCTTCGAACACCGGGGAGCGGTTTTTT,TRBJ2-2,TRBV12-3/TRBV12-4,few,-,13
CASSDRGDQETQYF,TGTGCCAGCAGTGACAGGGGGGATCAAGAGACCCAGTACTTC,TRBJ2-5,TRBV2,many,-,14
CASSPSDVQETQYF,TGCGCCAGCAGCCCTTCGGACGTGCAAGAGACCCAGTACTTC,TRBJ2-5,TRBV4-1,few,-,14
CASSSSLLRGTVYGYTF,TGTGCCAGCAGTTCATCCCTTCTGAGGGGAACGGTCTATGGCTACACCTTC,TRBJ1-2,TRBV6-5,-,-,17
CASSQELEPHSYEQYF,TGTGCCAGCAGCCAAGAATTGGAACCCCATTCCTACGAGCAGTACTTC,TRBJ2-7,TRBV3-1,-,-,16
CASSLALGSYEQYF,TGTGCCAGCAGTTTAGCCCTGGGCTCCTACGAGCAGTACTTC,TRBJ2-7,TRBV27,few,-,14
CASSSPATNIQYF,TGTGCCAGCAGCAGCCCTGCCACGAACATTCAGTACTTC,TRBJ2-4,TRBV6-5,-,-,13
CATSRGQRVYEQYF,TGTGCCACCAGCAGAGGCCAACGCGTGTACGAGCAGTACTTC,TRBJ2-7,TRBV15,few,-,14
CASSEFRSGDIRDTQYF,TGTGCCAGCAGTGAATTCAGAAGCGGGGATATCAGGGATACGCAGTATTTT,TRBJ2-3,TRBV6-1,few,TRBD2,17
CASSLQLAGLETQYF,TGCGCCAGCAGCTTGCAGCTAGCGGGATTGGAGACCCAGTACTTC,TRBJ2-5,TRBV5-1,once,TRBD2,15
CGVLPGVSGANVLTF,TGCGGCGTTCTTCCCGGTGTTTCTGGGGCCAACGTCCTGACTTTC,TRBJ2-6,TRBV29-1,few,-,15
CSSRDRGPSEQFF,TGCAGTAGCCGGGACAGGGGGCCGAGTGAGCAGTTCTTC,TRBJ2-1,TRBV20-1,-,TRBD1,13
CSVEEGQIQLAFF,TGCAGCGTTGAAGAAGGGCAAATTCAGCTAGCTTTCTTT,TRBJ1-1,TRBV29-1,few,-,13